The T cell receptor beta chain under discussion was sequenced for a study of T-cell memory formation after mild COVID-19. From the 5' RACE reads, TCRdb called clonotypes with MiXCR, one entry per CDR3 protein. Here the sample spans over 450,000 distinct CDR3 sequences, over 20% being singletons. The receptor was derived from an adult woman who had mild COVID-19 (a few samples of this study predate the infection). Cell type and time point are not known. Specimen: PBMCs or a T cell subset sorted from them (not recorded which).

The CDR3 sequence is CASRPVGVRSSYNEQFF. DNA for the CDR3: TGTGCCAGCAGGCCGGTCGGTGTCAGGAGCTCCTACAATGAGCAGTTCTTC. The J gene is TRBJ2-1, the V gene TRBV2; D unresolved. Trimming took 6 bases from V and 0 from J, leaving 18 bases between them. Germline loops: CDR1 SNHLY, CDR2 FYNNEI. This CDR3 comprises 17 residues. Full variable domain (missing parts from reference TRBV2 and TRBJ2-1): EPEVTQTPSHQVTQMGQEVILRCVPISNHLYFYWYRQILGQKVEFLVSFYNNEISEKSEIFDDQFSVERPDGSNFTLKIRSTKLEDSAMYFCASRPVGVRSSYNEQFFGPGTRLTVL.